This T cell receptor (beta chain) was obtained from a study of blood T cell repertoires in COVID-19. V dropped 6 bases and J dropped 0 bases, with 18 bases sitting between them. The CDR3 length is 16 residues. Germline CDR1 and CDR2: SGHRS and YFSETQ. Assay: immunoSEQ multiplex PCR; the TCRdb copy retains only in-frame clones and omits some. This sample yields fewer than 600,000 clones, of which around 87% are seen a single time; less than 2% belongs to the top ten. In its sample, this clone was seen once. The chain joins TRBV5-1 to TRBJ1-2; a weak D match, TRBD1 (6 bases). The sample taken for sequencing was PBMCs or T cells enriched from blood (not recorded which). The sequence derives from a woman in her forties who had recovered from COVID-19. The DNA of the CDR3 is TGCGCCAGCACCCAGACGACAGGCTCAACTAACTATGGCTACACCTTC. As protein: CASTQTTGSTNYGYTF. Full variable domain (remainder filled in from reference TRBV5-1 and TRBJ1-2): KAGVTQTPRYLIKTRGQQVTLSCSPISGHRSVSWYQQTPGQGLQFLFEYFSETQRNKGNFPGRFSGRQFSNSRSEMNVSTLELGDSALYLCASTQTTGSTNYGYTFGSGTRLTVV.